What follows are 9 T cell receptor beta chains derived from one specimen sequenced in a study of blood T cells in healthy people across ages. A second 7 to 11 cycle PCR used barcoded and J-beta primers. TCRdb reanalysed the 5' RACE reads using MiXCR and keeps one entry per CDR3 protein. The table includes fewer than 2,000,000 distinct CDR3 sequences, about 31% detected once. The sequencing sample was made of blood. These receptors all stem from a woman in her twenties or thirties in good health.

This clonotype was detected only a few times. The V and J genes are TRBV3-1 and TRBJ2-5, with D hard to call. The V and J ends lost 2 bases and 1 base respectively, with 8 bases between them. Per germline, CDR1 LGHDT and CDR2 YNNKEL (reference sequence). The CDR3 length is 14 residues. CDR3: CASSQWASQETQYF. DNA for the CDR3: TGTGCCAGCAGCCAATGGGCTAGCCAAGAGACCCAGTACTTC.

This clonotype was recorded a few times. An end of the junction does not agree with germline; a read error may underlie this. The V and J genes are TRBV3-1 and TRBJ2-1; possibly TRBD1 or TRBD2 for D (5 bases each). The CDR3 has 16 amino acids. Germline CDR1 and CDR2: LGHDT and YNNKEL (reference sequence). CDR3 region: CASSPYHVGDNNERFF. The CDR3 DNA is TGTGCCAGCAGCCCCTACCACGTGGGGGATAACAATGAGCGGTTCTTC.

This clonotype has more than one count but fewer than ten. V is TRBV6-1 and J is TRBJ1-4, with a tentative D call TRBD1 (6 bases). The germline CDR1 and CDR2 sequences are MNHNS and SASEGT. Trimming pared 1 base from V and 5 bases from J, leaving 11 bases between. This CDR3 spans 15 amino acids. The CDR3 reads CASSEVWGANEKLFF. In nucleotides, the CDR3 is TGTGCCAGCAGTGAAGTATGGGGGGCCAATGAAAAACTGTTTTTT.

Points on this clonotype: This could be a read error, since a much larger clone is one nucleotide away. J is TRBJ2-5 and V is TRBV20-1; the match to TRBD1 covers 8 bases. The trim removed 1 base at V and 3 bases at J, leaving 4 bases unmatched. The length of the CDR3 is 14 residues. CDR1 and CDR2 from the germline V gene are DFQATT and SNEGSKA (reference sequence). The CDR3 sequence is CSARAPTGEETQYF. In nucleotides, the CDR3 is TGCAGTGCTAGAGCCCCGACAGGGGAAGAGACCCAGTACTTC.

This clonotype was observed a few times. The chain is built from TRBV20-1 and TRBJ2-7; 8 positions match TRBD2. This CDR3 spans 15 amino acids. V shed 7 bases, J shed 2 bases, and the junction held 13 bases outside the gene matches. From germline, CDR1 is DFQATT and CDR2 SNEGSKA (reference sequence). In DNA form, the CDR3 reads TGCAGTGGTACTCCGGGCGGGAGGTCTACCTACGAGCAGTACTTC. This gives the protein CSGTPGGRSTYEQYF.

This clonotype was seen a handful of times. The chain is built from TRBV7-9 and TRBJ2-1, with TRBD1 identical over 12 bases. Looked up from germline, CDR1 is SEHNR and CDR2 is FQNEAQ (reference sequence). The CDR3 has 16 amino acids. The junction had 9 bases not matched to a gene; V was cut back by 5 bases and J by 7 bases. The CDR3 nucleotides are TGTGCCAGCAGCCTCCCGGGACAGGGGGCGTTTAATGAGCAGTTCTTC. This gives the protein CASSLPGQGAFNEQFF.

This clonotype was picked up a small number of times. The V call is TRBV2, the J call TRBJ1-2; D is perhaps TRBD1 (6 bases). V was trimmed by 8 bases and J by 7 bases, leaving 14 bases between them. This CDR3 spans 12 amino acids. Germline CDR1 and CDR2: SNHLY and FYNNEI. The CDR3 reads CASLQGTLGYTF. CDR3 DNA: TGTGCCAGCTTACAGGGTACTCTTGGCTACACCTTC.

This chain uses TRBV7-3 with TRBJ2-6, with D tentatively TRBD1 or TRBD2 (5 bases each). V was cut by 5 bases and J by 0 bases, with 11 bases left in between. The CDR3 spans 16 residues. The V gene's germline CDR1 is SGHTA and CDR2 FQGTGA. CDR3 sequence (DNA): TGTGCCAGCAGCGCCAGGGAGTCCTCTGGGGCCAACGTCCTGACTTTC. It specifies CASSARESSGANVLTF. Together with reference TRBV7-3 and TRBJ2-6, the CDR3 gives the full variable domain: GAGVSQTPSNKVTEKGKYVELRCDPISGHTALYWYRQSLGQGPEFLIYFQGTGAADDSGLPNDRFFAVRPEGSVSTLKIQRTERGDSAVYLCASSARESSGANVLTFGAGSRLTVL.

This clonotype was counted a few times. The chain recombines TRBV29-1 with TRBJ2-7; 10 nucleotides match TRBD2. The trim removed 6 bases at V and 6 bases at J, leaving 2 bases unmatched. The CDR3 contains 11 residues. CDR1 SQVTM and CDR2 ANQGSEA come from the germline V gene. CDR3 in DNA: TGCAGCGTCTTAGCGGGAGGCGAGCAGTACTTC. As protein: CSVLAGGEQYF.